Presented here are 27 T cell receptor beta chains from one specimen sequenced in a study of cytomegalovirus exposure and HLA in healthy donors. The primer mix had 60 Vbeta and 13 Jbeta primers. Libraries were prepared by immunoSEQ multiplex PCR; TCRdb keeps only in-frame clonotypes and omits some of them. Of more than 85,000 clones listed, roughly three quarters are singletons. Sequenced sample: PBMCs. These receptors were taken from a female donor in good health and CMV-seropositive.

V gene TRBV7-9 combines with J gene TRBJ2-5; the D gene is possibly TRBD2 (5 bases). Germline CDR1 reads SEHNR; CDR2 reads FQNEAQ (reference sequence). V lost 5 bases and J 5 bases, leaving 12 bases between the germline ends. There are 13 residues in the CDR3. The CDR3 region is CASSPGLRETQYF. The CDR3 bases are TGTGCCAGCAGCCCCGGACTGAGGGAGACCCAGTACTTC.

This clone was found once. This rearrangement joins TRBV10-3 to TRBJ1-2; 8 bases line up with TRBD1. In germline, CDR1 is ENHRY, CDR2 SYGVKD. The CDR3 contains 13 residues. With 6 bases clipped from V and 5 bases from J, the junction kept 5 bases outside the gene matches. The CDR3 region has the DNA TGTGCCATCAGCCAGGGGGCAGGGTATGGCTACACCTTC. Translating gives CAISQGAGYGYTF.

This clone was counted a single time. J is TRBJ2-7 and V is TRBV6-5; TRBD1 matches 7 bases. CDR1 and CDR2 (germline): MNHEY, SVGAGI. V lost 7 bases, J lost 1 base, and 4 bases stayed unmatched. This CDR3 spans 13 amino acids. Here the CDR3 reads CASNRDSSYEQYF. In DNA form, the CDR3 reads TGTGCCAGCAATCGGGACAGTTCCTACGAGCAGTACTTC.

The chain carries TRBV27 and TRBJ2-1, with 9 bases lining up with TRBD1. Germline-derived CDR1 and CDR2 are MNHEY and SMNVEV (reference sequence). This CDR3 region has 16 residues. The V and J ends lost 3 bases and 7 bases, in that order; junction bases with no gene match: 10. This CDR3 is CASSFLTGGLGNEQFF. In DNA form, the CDR3 reads TGTGCCAGCAGTTTCCTCACAGGGGGCCTAGGAAATGAGCAGTTCTTC.

The chain combines TRBV13 with TRBJ2-7; 12 bases agree with TRBD1. Per germline, CDR1 PRHDT and CDR2 FYEKMQ (reference sequence). Unmatched junction bases numbered 4, after V lost 5 bases and J lost 5 bases. CDR3 size: 14 residues. CDR3 DNA: TGTGCCAGCAGCCCGGGGACAGGGGGCGACGAGCAGTACTTC. The encoded protein is CASSPGTGGDEQYF.

As concerns this clone: An end of the junction differs from the germline gene, which may be a read error. The chain recombines TRBV20-1 with TRBJ1-4; TRBD1 aligns across 7 bases. There are 8 residues in the CDR3. The germline CDR1 and CDR2 sequences are DFQATT and SNEGSKA (reference sequence). In nucleotides, the CDR3 is TGCAGTGCTGACAGGGATCATTTT. Encoded protein: CSADRDHF.

The rearrangement uses TRBV30 and TRBJ2-1, with a tentative D call TRBD2 (5 bases). This CDR3 spans 12 amino acids. V was shortened by 0 bases and J by 9 bases, with 9 bases between the two germline ends. From germline, CDR1 is GTSNPN and CDR2 SVGIG (reference sequence). The CDR3: CAWSVAAAEQFF. The CDR3 DNA reads as TGTGCCTGGAGTGTAGCGGCGGCTGAGCAGTTCTTC.

V gene TRBV6-4 combines with J gene TRBJ2-2; D gene unclear. Germline loops: CDR1 MRHNA, CDR2 SNTAGT. The CDR3 sequence is 14 residues long. Trimming removed 8 bases from V and 1 base from J, with 11 bases in between. The CDR3: CASQVGWNTGELFF. CDR3 sequence (DNA): TGTGCCAGCCAAGTGGGCTGGAACACCGGGGAGCTGTTTTTT.

The chain employs TRBV2 and TRBJ2-4; 12 bases match TRBD2. This CDR3 spans 18 amino acids. Trimming cost V 6 bases and J 0 bases; bases outside gene matches: 9. Germline V gene lookup returns CDR1 SNHLY and CDR2 FYNNEI. CDR3 in DNA: TGTGCCAGCAGCGCTGGGACTAGCGGGCTACTAGCCAAAAACATTCAGTACTTC. It specifies CASSAGTSGLLAKNIQYF.

CDR3 coding DNA: TGCGCCAGCGGGACAGGGACGGCAATGGGCACGAACACTGAAGCTTTCTTT. This encodes CASGTGTAMGTNTEAFF. The V and J genes are TRBV23-1 and TRBJ1-1; 9 bases map to TRBD1. TRBV23-1 is an ORF, with its function uncertain. The J segment lost 1 base and the V segment lost 8 bases, leaving 14 bases of the junction unmatched. The CDR3 length is 17 residues.

The sample holds a few counts of this clone. As DNA, the CDR3 is TGTGCCAGTAGTCCCGGGACAGCAACCTACGAGCAGTACTTC. Protein: CASSPGTATYEQYF. The chain carries TRBV19 and TRBJ2-7; 7 bases are shared with TRBD1. The CDR3 length is 14 residues. The germline V gene has CDR1 LNHDA and CDR2 SQIVND (reference sequence). V was clipped by 5 bases and J by 2 bases; unmatched bases: 6. Filled out from reference TRBV19 and TRBJ2-7, the complete variable domain reads DGGITQSPKYLFRKEGQNVTLSCEQNLNHDAMYWYRQDPGQGLRLIYYSQIVNDFQKGDIAEGYSVSREKKESFPLTVTSAQKNPTAFYLCASSPGTATYEQYFGPGTRLTVT.

The sample holds one count of this clone. The chain couples TRBV5-4 to TRBJ2-6; TRBD2 matches at 7 bases. Looked up from germline, CDR1 is SGHNT and CDR2 is YYREEE (reference sequence). The CDR3 loop spans 19 amino acids. V dropped 0 bases and J dropped 4; count of bases not matched to a gene: 13. The CDR3: CASSLVPSGAQLGANVLTF. CDR3 nucleotide sequence: TGTGCCAGCAGCTTGGTCCCCAGCGGGGCCCAGTTAGGGGCCAACGTCCTGACTTTC. Full variable domain (outside the CDR3, taken from reference TRBV5-4 and TRBJ2-6): ETGVTQSPTHLIKTRGQQVTLRCSSQSGHNTVSWYQQALGQGPQFIFQYYREEENGRGNFPPRFSGLQFPNYSSELNVNALELDDSALYLCASSLVPSGAQLGANVLTFGAGSRLTVL.

The J gene is TRBJ2-7, the V gene TRBV27, with D possibly TRBD1 on 6 matching bases. The CDR3 has 13 residues. Trimming removed 0 bases at V and 5 bases at J, with 8 bases between. CDR1 MNHEY and CDR2 SMNVEV come from the germline V gene (reference sequence). CDR3 residues: CASSLSDSHEQYF. The CDR3 bases are TGTGCCAGCAGTTTATCGGACAGCCACGAGCAGTACTTC.

This rearrangement joins TRBV7-2 to TRBJ2-5, with D perhaps TRBD1 (5 bases). CDR3 size: 15 residues. CDR1 is SGHTA, CDR2 FQGNSA, per germline. Trimming cost V 5 bases and J 3 bases, with 16 bases left between them. CDR3 nucleotides: TGTGCCAGCAGCGTAATGGGGCAGGATAAAGAGACCCAGTACTTC. It codes for CASSVMGQDKETQYF.

This chain uses TRBV2 with TRBJ1-6; D uncertain. The CDR3 has 15 residues. Trimming removed 6 bases at V and 8 bases at J, with 17 bases between. Per the germline V gene, CDR1 is SNHLY and CDR2 is FYNNEI. The CDR3 bases are TGTGCCAGCAGCCCGCAGGAGGGAAGGCATTCACCCCTCCACTTT. This translates into CASSPQEGRHSPLHF.

The chain has TRBV9 and TRBJ2-2; 9 bases line up with TRBD2. Germline assignment: CDR1 SGDLS and CDR2 YYNGEE. This CDR3 is 16 amino acids long. The trim removed 4 bases at V and 2 bases at J, leaving 6 bases unmatched. CDR3 loop: CASSYQTSGNTGELFF. For the CDR3, the DNA is TGTGCCAGCAGCTATCAGACTAGCGGCAACACCGGGGAGCTGTTTTTT.

CDR3 in amino acids: CASLAGLNTGELFF. DNA of the CDR3: TGTGCCAGCCTAGCGGGGCTCAACACCGGGGAGCTGTTTTTT. This sequence joins TRBV6-5 and TRBJ2-2, with 9 bases aligning to TRBD2. The V gene end was trimmed by 8 bases and the J gene end by 2 bases; junction bases not matched to a gene: 3. In germline, CDR1 is MNHEY, CDR2 SVGAGI. The CDR3 has 14 residues.

This clone appeared once. The gene calls are TRBV5-6 and TRBJ2-2, with TRBD2 as a possible D gene (5 bases). The ends were cut back, 3 bases at V and 6 bases at J, with 24 bases in the middle. The length of the CDR3 is 18 residues. Germline V gene data show CDR1 as SGHDT and CDR2 as YYEEEE. CDR3 sequence: CASSSMGRELVPAGELFF. CDR3 in DNA: TGTGCCAGCAGCTCTATGGGTCGGGAACTAGTGCCCGCCGGGGAGCTGTTTTTT.

This clone was seen a few times. The rearrangement joins TRBV11-2 to TRBJ2-5; 9 bases fit TRBD2. The CDR3 sequence is 15 residues long. V was pared by 6 bases and J by 5 bases, with 10 bases of the junction left unmatched. CDR1 and CDR2 (germline): SGHAT, FQNNGV. The chain's CDR3 is CASRGLAGRLETQYF. CDR3 coding DNA: TGTGCCAGCAGGGGGCTAGCGGGACGTCTGGAGACCCAGTACTTC. Drawing the rest from reference TRBV11-2 and TRBJ2-5, the complete variable domain is EAGVAQSPRYKIIEKRQSVAFWCNPISGHATLYWYQQILGQGPKLLIQFQNNGVVDDSQLPKDRFSAERLKGVDSTLKIQPAKLEDSAVYLCASRGLAGRLETQYFGPGTRLLVL.

The chain combines TRBV6-1 with TRBJ2-3; a possible D gene is TRBD2 (6 bases). CDR3 size: 13 residues. From germline, CDR1 is MNHNS and CDR2 SASEGT. Trimming removed 6 bases at V and 11 bases at J, with 18 bases between. The CDR3 region is CASRGGAPPLQYF. The CDR3 coding sequence is TGTGCCAGCAGAGGCGGGGCCCCCCCGTTGCAGTATTTT.

This chain links TRBV2 with TRBJ2-1; weak D call: TRBD2 (6 bases). The CDR3 has 14 residues. Trimming stripped 6 bases from V and 0 bases from J, with 9 bases between. Per the germline V gene, CDR1 is SNHLY and CDR2 is FYNNEI. CDR3: CASRTDYSYNEQFF. DNA of the CDR3: TGTGCCAGCAGGACGGACTACTCCTACAATGAGCAGTTCTTC.

This clone was found a few times. The gene calls are TRBV6-5 and TRBJ2-2; D possibly corresponds to TRBD1 (6 bases). The CDR3 covers 15 residues. Germline loops: CDR1 MNHEY, CDR2 SVGAGI. V was cut by 5 bases and J by 0 bases, with 10 bases left in between. CDR3 protein: CASSRTDSNTGELFF. The CDR3 nucleotides read TGTGCCAGCAGTAGGACAGACTCGAACACCGGGGAGCTGTTTTTT.

This chain joins TRBV5-5 and TRBJ2-2, with TRBD1 identical over 7 bases. CDR3 size: 15 residues. J lost 5 bases, V lost 4 bases, and 8 bases had no gene match. Germline-derived CDR1 and CDR2 are SGHKS and YYEKEE (reference sequence). Here the CDR3 reads CASSLRTGQTGELFF. As DNA, the CDR3 is TGTGCCAGCAGCCTGCGGACAGGTCAGACCGGGGAGCTGTTTTTT. The entire variable domain, with the rest obtained from reference TRBV5-5 and TRBJ2-2, is as follows: DAGVTQSPTHLIKTRGQQVTLRCSPISGHKSVSWYQQVLGQGPQFIFQYYEKEERGRGNFPDRFSARQFPNYSSELNVNALLLGDSALYLCASSLRTGQTGELFFGEGSRLTVL.

This clone was detected only once. This sequence joins TRBV29-1 and TRBJ2-7; possibly TRBD2 for D (5 bases). The length of the CDR3 is 12 residues. Germline V gene sequence: CDR1 SQVTM, CDR2 ANQGSEA. V was trimmed by 7 bases and J by 0 bases, leaving 10 bases between them. CDR3 protein: CSGGPNSYEQYF. CDR3 DNA: TGCAGCGGCGGGCCCAACTCCTACGAGCAGTACTTC.

This clone has only a few counts. The rearrangement links TRBV29-1 to TRBJ2-7, with 14 bases fitting TRBD2. The J segment lost 5 bases and the V segment lost 5 bases, leaving 11 bases of the junction unmatched. The CDR3 length is 16 residues. CDR1 is SQVTM and CDR2 is ANQGSEA in the germline V gene. The CDR3 reads CSVRGLAGALADEQYF. The DNA for the CDR3 is TGCAGCGTTAGGGGACTAGCGGGGGCATTGGCGGACGAGCAGTACTTC.

V gene TRBV29-1 combines with J gene TRBJ2-3; a possible D gene is TRBD1 (5 bases). The CDR3 loop spans 11 amino acids. Per the germline V gene, CDR1 is SQVTM and CDR2 is ANQGSEA. Trimming removed 8 bases from V and 1 base from J, with 7 bases in between. CDR3 DNA: TGCAGCTCCAGGGGCACAGATACGCAGTATTTT. Translated, it gives CSSRGTDTQYF.

This rearrangement joins TRBV6-6 to TRBJ1-1, with 9 bases lining up with TRBD1. Germline loops: CDR1 MNHNY, CDR2 SVGAGI (reference sequence). This CDR3 has 14 amino acids. Trimming cost V 8 bases and J 5 bases; bases outside gene matches: 9. This CDR3 is CASWTGDTGTEAFF. The CDR3, as DNA: TGTGCCAGCTGGACAGGGGACACGGGAACTGAAGCTTTCTTT.